This TCR beta chain was sequenced during a study of CD8+CD57+ T cells in acquired aplastic anemia. Study results and limitations: Patients and controls were found to share 25 to 30 CD8+ CDR3 sequences.

Note on this clonotype: What it binds is unknown.

Germline CDR1 is MGHDK and CDR2 is SYGVNS. The CDR3 consists of 15 residues. Trimming took 5 bases from V and 4 from J, leaving 17 bases between them. CDR3 and TCR beta VDJ profiling relied on genomic DNA as the template. TCRdb reprocessed the reads via MiXCR and lists one record per CDR3 protein. The sample yields 150,000 to 200,000 distinct CDR3 sequences, under 70% seen once. The sample taken for sequencing was sorted CD4+, CD8+, or CD8+CD57+ T cells (not recorded which) from PBMCs. The rearrangement joins TRBV25-1 to TRBJ1-2, with D perhaps TRBD1 (6 bases). This sequence was found in a human donor with severe aplastic anemia or a healthy control (not recorded which). CDR3: CASSLVGARGYGYTF. CDR3 nucleotides: TGTGCCAGCAGTTTGGTGGGGGCGCGAGGCTATGGCTACACCTTC.